This T cell receptor (beta chain) was documented in a study of T cell repertoires in cytomegalovirus infection. Study conclusions and caveats: HLA-C-restricted, CMV-specific TCR beta clonotypes were dominant ex vivo.

TCRdb re-called the reads with MiXCR, one entry per CDR3 protein. Among approximately 770,000 distinct CDR3 sequences, almost 30% were seen once, and the ten largest hold roughly 14%. Notes on this clonotype: Its antigen is unidentified.

CDR1 and CDR2 (germline): SGHTS, YDEGEE. The CDR3 extends over 17 amino acids. V lost 1 base, J lost 6 bases, and 16 bases stayed unmatched. V gene TRBV5-8 combines with J gene TRBJ2-7, with 7 bases that match TRBD1. This TCR was sampled from a human donor in good health (CMV status not recorded). Some clones in this sample may be carry-over from other donors' samples. Here the sequenced sample was cultured CD8+ T cells from PBMCs, taken from culture after CMV antigen stimulation. CDR3 sequence reads: CASSLWGQTGNGVEQYF. The CDR3 region has the DNA TGTGCCAGCAGCTTGTGGGGACAGACAGGGAACGGCGTCGAGCAGTACTTC.